A single sample is the source of the 21 T cell receptor beta chains below, sequenced in a study of T-cell reconstitution after alpha-beta-depleted transplantation in children. The library targeted TCRbeta and was prepared with unique molecular identifiers. One entry per CDR3 protein results from TCRdb running MiXCR on the PCR reads. Altogether about 580,000 distinct CDR3 sequences are present, about 21% being singletons, with the ten largest covering about 14%. The sample here was PBMCs, mostly from graft donor cells, taken 360 days after TCRalphabeta/CD19-depleted stem cell transplant. The receptors stem from a boy less than two years old who had a stem cell transplant for acute myeloid leukemia, so the T cells may come from the graft donor.

The V gene is TRBV28, the J gene TRBJ2-7; D is ambiguous. This CDR3 has 13 residues. Trimming shortened V by 6 bases and J by 4 bases, and 13 bases separated the two germline ends. Germline CDR1 MDHEN, CDR2 SYDVKM. The CDR3 reads CASSPGRSYEQYV. CDR3 bases: TGTGCCAGCAGCCCGGGCCGTTCTTACGAGCAGTACGTC.

The chain couples TRBV5-4 to TRBJ1-2; TRBD1 matches 7 bases. Losses at the gene ends were 6 bases for V and 6 bases for J; bases not matched to a gene: 11. CDR1 and CDR2 from the germline V gene are SGHNT and YYREEE (reference sequence). The CDR3 has 14 amino acids. The CDR3 DNA follows: TGTGCCAGCATCTCCTACGACAGGGCTCATGGCTACACCTTC. It translates to CASISYDRAHGYTF.

This clonotype was counted ten times or more. V gene TRBV7-8 combines with J gene TRBJ2-1; possible D gene TRBD1, 5 bases. Trimming took 0 bases from V and 8 from J, leaving 17 bases between them. The CDR3 runs 16 residues. In germline, CDR1 is SGHVS, CDR2 FQNEAQ. CDR3 coding DNA: TGTGCCAGCAGCTTAGCCCCGACAGTGGCTGGGGATGAGCAGTTCTTC. As protein: CASSLAPTVAGDEQFF. Full variable domain (remainder filled in from reference TRBV7-8 and TRBJ2-1): GAGVSQSPRYKVAKRGQDVALRCDPISGHVSLFWYQQALGQGPEFLTYFQNEAQLDKSGLPSDRFFAERPEGSVSTLKIQRTQQEDSAVYLCASSLAPTVAGDEQFFGPGTRLTVL.

V gene TRBV12-3 or TRBV12-4 combines with J gene TRBJ2-1; 10 bases align to TRBD1. This CDR3 has 15 residues. J was trimmed by 8 bases and V by 4 bases; bases with no gene match: 8. Here the CDR3 DNA reads TGTGCCAGCAGTTGGGGGGACAGGGGAGGAGATGAGCAGTTCTTC. Amino acids: CASSWGDRGGDEQFF.

The CDR3 region has the DNA TGTGCCAGCTCACCTCCGGGGTGGACAGGGGCCAATCAGCCCCAGCATTTT. It is translated as CASSPPGWTGANQPQHF. This chain uses TRBV18 with TRBJ1-5; TRBD1 matches at 9 bases. V trimming: 3 bases; J trimming: 3 bases; junction bases outside the gene matches: 9. The CDR3 extends over 17 amino acids. Germline V gives CDR1 KGHSH, CDR2 LQKENI.

The sample holds a few counts of this clonotype. The chain employs TRBV11-2 and TRBJ2-7, with a possible D match to TRBD1 (5 bases). The CDR3 is 13 amino acids. V was trimmed by 4 bases and J by 3 bases, leaving 10 bases between them. Germline V CDR1 and CDR2: SGHAT, FQNNGV. CDR3 in amino acids: CASSSDTFYEQYV. For the CDR3, the DNA is TGTGCCAGCAGCTCGGACACTTTCTACGAGCAGTACGTC.

J is TRBJ2-7 and V is TRBV6-2 or TRBV6-3; TRBD1 matches 7 bases. From germline, CDR1 is MNHEY and CDR2 SVGEGT. The CDR3 is made up of 14 amino acids. J lost 3 bases, V lost 6 bases, and 8 bases had no gene match. CDR3 sequence reads: CASSPDRAYYEQYF. The CDR3 DNA reads TGTGCCAGCAGCCCAGACAGGGCATACTACGAGCAGTACTTC.

This chain links TRBV20-1 with TRBJ1-2, with a weak D call TRBD1 (5 bases). CDR1 is DFQATT and CDR2 is SNEGSKA in the germline V gene (reference sequence). There are 15 residues in the CDR3. The V gene lost 3 bases and the J gene lost 4 bases, with 18 bases spanning the gap. CDR3 in DNA: TGCAGTGCTAGCGCACGGTCGGGGCGAGGCTATGGCTACACCTTC. Translation gives CSASARSGRGYGYTF.

This clonotype was counted a few times. V is TRBV11-1 and J is TRBJ2-4, with D perhaps being TRBD1 or TRBD2 (5 bases each). The V and J ends lost 0 bases and 3 bases respectively, with 18 bases between them. The germline V gene encodes CDR1 SGHAT and CDR2 FQDESV (reference sequence). The length of the CDR3 is 18 residues. For the CDR3, the DNA is TGTGCCAGCAGCTTAGCCGATGGGACGGCGAGGGGCAAAAACATTCAGTACTTC. Its translation is CASSLADGTARGKNIQYF.

This clonotype was counted many times. The chain has TRBV4-3 and TRBJ2-7, with D possibly being TRBD1 (5 bases). This CDR3 is 15 amino acids long. Germline CDR1 LGHNA, CDR2 YSLEER. V lost 1 base and J lost 2, with 12 bases in between. The CDR3 sequence: CASSQGRATAYEQYF. CDR3 in DNA: TGCGCCAGCAGCCAAGGTCGGGCGACAGCCTACGAGCAGTACTTC.

The chain joins TRBV6-5 to TRBJ1-1; D gene ambiguous. CDR3 size: 14 residues. From germline, CDR1 is MNHEY and CDR2 SVGAGI. V dropped 0 bases and J dropped 7 bases, with 12 bases sitting between them. CDR3 residues: CASSYSLRRGEAFF. The CDR3, as DNA: TGTGCCAGCAGTTACTCGCTCCGGCGGGGTGAAGCTTTCTTT.

This clonotype was found many times. This rearrangement joins TRBV9 to TRBJ2-4; D gene ambiguous. Per the germline V gene, CDR1 is SGDLS and CDR2 is YYNGEE. V lost 3 bases and J lost 0, with 10 bases in between. This CDR3 is 15 amino acids long. The CDR3 DNA is TGTGCCAGCAGCGCCCAAGGTCTAGCCAAAAACATTCAGTACTTC. Translated: CASSAQGLAKNIQYF.

This rearrangement joins TRBV15 to TRBJ2-4; D is possibly TRBD1 (5 bases). Germline values: CDR1 LNHNV, CDR2 YYDKDF (reference sequence). V gave up 2 bases and J gave up 0 bases, with 5 bases separating them. CDR3 length equals 14 residues. The CDR3, as DNA: TGTGCCACCAGCAGACAGGGAGCCAAAAACATTCAGTACTTC. Its translation: CATSRQGAKNIQYF.

This clonotype was observed at least ten times. V and J are TRBV13 and TRBJ1-4; D is possibly TRBD1 (5 bases). The germline V and J ends were trimmed by 3 bases and 4 bases, with 9 bases remaining between them. This CDR3 spans 14 amino acids. Germline V gene data show CDR1 as PRHDT and CDR2 as FYEKMQ (reference sequence). The CDR3 DNA reads as TGTGCCAGCAGCTTCGGACACTATAATGAAAAACTGTTTTTT. Amino acid sequence: CASSFGHYNEKLFF.

J is TRBJ2-1 and V is TRBV7-3; TRBD2 is a possible D gene (5 bases). This CDR3 has 11 amino acids. The germline V gene encodes CDR1 SGHTA and CDR2 FQGTGA. V was trimmed by 5 bases and J by 9 bases, leaving 8 bases between them. CDR3: CASSTAGEQFF. The CDR3 nucleotides read TGTGCCAGCAGCACTGCGGGTGAGCAGTTCTTC.

The CDR3 DNA reads TGCAGCCCCAGATACGAGCAGTACTTC. This sequence encodes CSPRYEQYF. The rearrangement uses TRBV29-1 and TRBJ2-7, with D unresolved. The CDR3 loop spans 9 amino acids. Germline values: CDR1 SQVTM, CDR2 ANQGSEA. V was pared by 8 bases and J by 4 bases, with 6 bases between.

J is TRBJ2-7 and V is TRBV28; unclear D gene. The CDR3 is 12 amino acids. V gave up 6 bases and J gave up 4 bases, with 10 bases separating them. The germline V gene has CDR1 MDHEN and CDR2 SYDVKM. The CDR3 spells CASSKTEYEQYV. The CDR3 DNA sequence: TGTGCCAGCAGCAAAACAGAGTACGAGCAGTACGTC.

The rearrangement uses TRBV29-1 and TRBJ2-7; 9 bases map to TRBD1. Trimming removed 4 bases from V and 0 bases from J; junction bases left unmatched: 4. The CDR3 extends over 14 amino acids. Germline-derived CDR1 and CDR2 are SQVTM and ANQGSEA. The CDR3 DNA sequence: TGCAGCGTTGGGCGGGGACAGGGCTCCTACGAGCAGTACTTC. The encoded protein is CSVGRGQGSYEQYF.

Here the CDR3 reads CASSDHRGYEQYF. CDR3 sequence (DNA): TGCGCCAGCAGCGATCACAGGGGCTACGAGCAGTACTTC. This rearrangement joins TRBV4-3 to TRBJ2-7; 7 bases fit TRBD1. The germline gives CDR1 LGHNA, CDR2 YSLEER. The trim removed 5 bases at V and 3 bases at J, leaving 4 bases unmatched. The CDR3 length is 13 residues.

This clonotype was detected only a few times. The genes are TRBV12-3 or TRBV12-4 and TRBJ1-1; D is undetermined. V lost 6 bases, J lost 6 bases, and 11 bases lay in between. This CDR3 is built from 12 residues. DNA for the CDR3: TGTGCCAGCAGCCCCCTAACGGCTGAAGCTTTCTTT. This translates into CASSPLTAEAFF.

CDR3 bases: TGCGCCAGCAGCGGGTCCCCGGGACTACTTAACAATGAGCAGTTCTTC. Translated: CASSGSPGLLNNEQFF. The chain uses TRBV5-1 and TRBJ2-1; 7 nucleotides align to TRBD2. The CDR3 spans 16 residues. Germline lookup yields CDR1 SGHRS and CDR2 YFSETQ. V lost 4 bases and J lost 5; bases outside the gene matches: 12. Full variable domain (rest looked up from reference TRBV5-1 and TRBJ2-1): KAGVTQTPRYLIKTRGQQVTLSCSPISGHRSVSWYQQTPGQGLQFLFEYFSETQRNKGNFPGRFSGRQFSNSRSEMNVSTLELGDSALYLCASSGSPGLLNNEQFFGPGTRLTVL.